Shown below are 25 T cell receptor beta chains from a single sample sequenced in a study of spatial heterogeneity in lung cancer. TCRdb itself ran the 5' RACE reads through MiXCR, one entry per CDR3 protein. Here the sample spans tens of thousands of distinct CDR3 sequences, roughly 7.4% being singletons. The time point: sample taken at primary tumor resection. The source material was PBMCs, sampled at surgery. These receptors came from a male donor with early-stage non-small cell lung cancer.

This clonotype was seen only a few times. This sequence joins TRBV5-4 and TRBJ2-1, with 13 bases identical to TRBD2. Germline-derived CDR1 and CDR2 are SGHNT and YYREEE (reference sequence). With 4 bases clipped from V and 12 bases from J, the junction kept 7 bases outside the gene matches. This CDR3 contains 14 residues. The CDR3 loop is CASSPGTSGTLQFF. CDR3 DNA sequence: TGTGCCAGCAGCCCCGGGACTAGCGGGACGTTGCAGTTCTTC.

This clonotype was seen ten or more times. The chain employs TRBV7-2 and TRBJ2-5; D unresolved. Germline CDR1 is SGHTA and CDR2 is FQGNSA. This CDR3 is 13 amino acids long. Between the trimmed V and J ends, which lost 1 base and 1 base, there was a span of 4 bases. The chain's CDR3 is CASSLGGQETQYF. The CDR3 DNA is TGTGCCAGCAGCTTAGGAGGCCAAGAGACCCAGTACTTC.

The sample holds many counts of this clonotype. The chain employs TRBV5-4 and TRBJ1-2; 10 bases align to TRBD1. This CDR3 comprises 15 residues. Germline CDR1 is SGHNT and CDR2 is YYREEE (reference sequence). Losses at the gene ends were 4 bases for V and 4 bases for J; bases not matched to a gene: 7. The CDR3 nucleotides read TGTGCCAGCAGCCCGGGACAGGGGATGGGCTATGGCTACACCTTC. Protein product: CASSPGQGMGYGYTF.

The genes are TRBV6-2 or TRBV6-3 and TRBJ2-7; a possible D gene is TRBD1 (5 bases). V was cut by 3 bases and J by 0 bases, with 15 bases left in between. Germline assignment: CDR1 MNHEY and CDR2 SVGEGT. The CDR3 length is 16 residues. The CDR3 nucleotides are TGTGCCAGCAGTTATTTGCAGGGCAACTTCTCCTACGAGCAGTACTTC. Translation gives CASSYLQGNFSYEQYF.

Many counts were recorded for this clonotype. The V and J genes are TRBV24-1 and TRBJ2-1; 7 nucleotides align to TRBD2. Germline CDR1 reads KGHDR; CDR2 reads SFDVKD. The CDR3 covers 17 residues. V shed 3 bases and J 0 bases; nucleotides not matched to a gene: 7. CDR3 residues: CATSDTIAGPSYNEQFF. The CDR3 nucleotides are TGTGCCACCAGTGATACCATAGCGGGCCCCTCCTACAATGAGCAGTTCTTC.

This clonotype came up a few times. The chain has TRBV5-1 and TRBJ1-5; 7 bases match TRBD1. V gave up 2 bases and J gave up 2 bases; unmatched junction bases: 4. There are 15 residues in the CDR3. In germline, CDR1 is SGHRS, CDR2 YFSETQ. The CDR3 DNA follows: TGCGCCAGCAGCTTAACCGGGACAGGCAATCAGCCCCAGCATTTT. Encoded protein: CASSLTGTGNQPQHF.

The chain couples TRBV11-1 to TRBJ2-3; TRBD2 might be the D (5 bases). CDR3 size: 15 residues. The V and J ends lost 3 bases and 0 bases respectively, with 10 bases between them. Germline CDR1 and CDR2: SGHAT and FQDESV (reference sequence). CDR3 nucleotides: TGTGCCAGCAGCTTCACACTAGGGAGCACAGATACGCAGTATTTT. It codes for CASSFTLGSTDTQYF.

There are many counts of this clonotype. The chain is built from TRBV11-1 and TRBJ2-1; D is unresolved. Between the trimmed V and J ends, which lost 1 base and 0 bases, there was a span of 7 bases. CDR3 length equals 15 residues. Germline V lookup: CDR1 SGHAT, CDR2 FQDESV (reference sequence). The CDR3 DNA reads as TGTGCCAGCAGCTTAGTGGCGAGCTCCTACAATGAGCAGTTCTTC. Amino acid sequence: CASSLVASSYNEQFF.

CDR3 coding DNA: TGTGCCAGCAGCTTAGCGGTCAGCCAAGAGACCCAGTACTTC. Its translation: CASSLAVSQETQYF. The chain joins TRBV11-3 to TRBJ2-5; no firm D call. From germline, CDR1 is SGHNT and CDR2 YENEEA. V lost 1 base and J 1 base, leaving 7 bases between the germline ends. The length of the CDR3 is 14 residues.

This clonotype was seen ten or more times. The V call is TRBV29-1, the J call TRBJ2-1; no firm D call. Germline CDR1 reads SQVTM; CDR2 reads ANQGSEA. The CDR3 length is 10 residues. V lost 4 bases to trimming and J lost 8 bases, with 6 bases between them. CDR3 in DNA: TGCAGCGTTGCTGGGGATGAGCAGTTCTTC. It translates to CSVAGDEQFF.

V usage is TRBV7-2 and J usage is TRBJ2-3; no definite D call. Germline assignment: CDR1 SGHTA and CDR2 FQGNSA. This CDR3 has 15 residues. V shed 2 bases and J shed 6 bases, with 15 bases lying between them. CDR3 nucleotides: TGTGCCAGCAGCTTAAGTCGCGGCACATCGGATACGCAGTATTTT. Translating gives CASSLSRGTSDTQYF.

This clonotype was counted only a few times. The chain carries TRBV7-2 and TRBJ2-6; D perhaps matches TRBD1 (6 bases). The length of the CDR3 is 16 residues. Trimming took off 3 bases at V and 0 bases at J, with 9 bases between the two ends. Germline V gene data show CDR1 as SGHTA and CDR2 as FQGNSA. The CDR3 DNA follows: TGTGCCAGCAGCTTGGACAGACTCTCTGGGGCCAACGTCCTGACTTTC. The encoded protein is CASSLDRLSGANVLTF.

This clonotype has ten or more counts. The gene calls are TRBV10-3 and TRBJ2-7, with D hard to call. This CDR3 has 12 amino acids. Looked up from germline, CDR1 is ENHRY and CDR2 is SYGVKD. V was pared by 2 bases and J by 4 bases, with 6 bases between. In DNA form, the CDR3 reads TGTGCCATCAGTGAGAAGGATTACGAGCAGTACGTC. As protein: CAISEKDYEQYV.

This clonotype appeared many times. The J gene is TRBJ1-6, the V gene TRBV5-1, with unresolved D. The CDR3 length is 15 residues. Germline values: CDR1 SGHRS, CDR2 YFSETQ. Between the trimmed V and J ends, which lost 0 bases and 8 bases, there was a span of 12 bases. The chain's CDR3 is CASSLVVGPDSPLHF. The CDR3 DNA is TGCGCCAGCAGCTTGGTTGTGGGCCCGGATTCACCCCTCCACTTT.

This clonotype has at least ten counts. The V gene is TRBV19, the J gene TRBJ1-4, with TRBD1 identical over 8 bases. Germline V gives CDR1 LNHDA, CDR2 SQIVND (reference sequence). Unmatched junction bases numbered 7, after V lost 6 bases and J lost 4 bases. This CDR3 is built from 15 residues. DNA of the CDR3: TGTGCCAGTAGATCTACCGACAGGGGTAATGAAAAACTGTTTTTT. This codes for CASRSTDRGNEKLFF.

This clonotype was found a few times. This chain connects TRBV6-2 or TRBV6-3 to TRBJ1-1; TRBD1 agrees at 8 bases. V was pared by 6 bases and J by 3 bases, with 6 bases of the junction left unmatched. Looked up from germline, CDR1 is MNHEY and CDR2 is SVGEGT. The CDR3 is 14 residues long. In nucleotides, the CDR3 is TGTGCCAGCAGGAGACAGGGGAGATACACTGAAGCTTTCTTT. As protein: CASRRQGRYTEAFF.

This clonotype came up a few times. The J gene is TRBJ1-5, the V gene TRBV20-1; D is undetermined. V lost 5 bases, J lost 5 bases, and 13 bases lay in between. Germline V gene sequence: CDR1 DFQATT, CDR2 SNEGSKA (reference sequence). The CDR3 loop spans 13 amino acids. CDR3 protein: CSARIGRDQPQHF. The CDR3 DNA is TGCAGTGCTCGGATAGGGAGGGATCAGCCCCAGCATTTT.

This clonotype was seen a few times. This chain uses TRBV6-2 or TRBV6-3 with TRBJ2-7, with a tentative D call TRBD2 (6 bases). The CDR3 is 12 amino acids. Trimming left V 8 bases short and J 7 bases short, with 15 bases between. Per the germline V gene, CDR1 is MNHEY and CDR2 is SVGEGT. The CDR3 is CASHGPGGEQYV. CDR3 coding DNA: TGTGCCAGCCACGGGCCCGGAGGGGAGCAGTACGTC.

V gene TRBV4-3 combines with J gene TRBJ2-3, with D possibly TRBD1 on 5 matching bases. The V gene lost 0 bases and the J gene lost 2 bases, with 9 bases spanning the gap. The germline gives CDR1 LGHNA, CDR2 YSLEER. CDR3 length equals 15 residues. The CDR3 DNA reads as TGCGCCAGCAGCCAAGACTTGGGGCCCACAGATACGCAGTATTTT. Translating it yields CASSQDLGPTDTQYF.

This clonotype was counted ten times or more. This chain uses TRBV7-3 with TRBJ2-3; D is unclear. The CDR3 length is 13 residues. Germline V gives CDR1 SGHTA, CDR2 FQGTGA. Trimming pared 3 bases from V and 3 bases from J, leaving 7 bases between. CDR3 DNA: TGTGCCAGCAGCTTCGGTGGGACAGATACGCAGTATTTT. Its translation is CASSFGGTDTQYF. Combining the CDR3 with reference TRBV7-3 and TRBJ2-3 gives the whole variable domain GAGVSQTPSNKVTEKGKYVELRCDPISGHTALYWYRQSLGQGPEFLIYFQGTGAADDSGLPNDRFFAVRPEGSVSTLKIQRTERGDSAVYLCASSFGGTDTQYFGPGTRLTVL.

This clonotype was counted ten times or more. This sequence joins TRBV12-3 or TRBV12-4 and TRBJ1-1; D remains ambiguous. The V end was cut by 5 bases, the J end by 7 bases, with 11 bases between. The CDR3 is made up of 12 amino acids. CDR3 loop: CASSQAGYEAFF. CDR3 bases: TGTGCCAGCAGTCAGGCGGGTTATGAAGCTTTCTTT.

This clonotype is a singleton in its sample. The V gene is TRBV20-1, the J gene TRBJ2-1; the D gene is possibly TRBD1 (6 bases). In germline, CDR1 is DFQATT, CDR2 SNEGSKA (reference sequence). V dropped 5 bases and J dropped 4 bases, with 15 bases sitting between them. The CDR3 extends over 14 amino acids. The CDR3: CSAEGQGPYNEQFF. CDR3 bases: TGCAGTGCTGAGGGACAAGGACCTTACAATGAGCAGTTCTTC.

This clonotype came up many times. This chain joins TRBV24-1 and TRBJ1-2; no reliable D call. The CDR3 extends over 11 amino acids. V was cut by 5 bases and J by 6 bases, with 6 bases left in between. Germline V gene sequence: CDR1 KGHDR, CDR2 SFDVKD. The CDR3 coding sequence is TGTGCCACCAGTGGCGTCCATGGCTACACCTTC. This encodes CATSGVHGYTF.

This clonotype came up a few times. This sequence joins TRBV2 and TRBJ2-7, with TRBD2 identical over 7 bases. The junction had 7 bases not matched to a gene; V was cut back by 6 bases and J by 5 bases. Germline CDR1 is SNHLY and CDR2 is FYNNEI. The CDR3 runs 13 residues. For the CDR3, the DNA is TGTGCCAGCAGGCGGGAGCTAATGGACGAGCAGTACGTC. Protein sequence: CASRRELMDEQYV.

The sample holds a few counts of this clonotype. V and J are TRBV20-1 and TRBJ2-1, with 10 bases identical to TRBD1. The CDR3 sequence is 16 residues long. The germline gives CDR1 DFQATT, CDR2 SNEGSKA (reference sequence). V shed 0 bases, J shed 3 bases, and the junction held 5 bases outside the gene matches. CDR3 loop: CSARDQGTGVYNEQFF. The CDR3 DNA is TGCAGTGCTAGAGATCAAGGGACAGGGGTCTACAATGAGCAGTTCTTC.